This is a list of T cell receptor beta chains from one sample in a study of T cell responses to AZD1222 COVID-19 vaccine. Some clones are missing from TCRdb's copy, which holds only in-frame ones; the method was immunoSEQ multiplex PCR. The table shows 150,000 to 200,000 clones, with 92% occurring only once. The specimen was peripheral blood, collected 28 days after the second AZD1222 dose. The receptors stem from an adult who received the AZD1222 COVID-19 vaccine. Both conserved end residues are part of each CDR3. D genes are given only for firm matches. Expanded clones are given a class, and other clones once, few, many or no size at all.

TRBV6-5	once	-	TRBJ1-2	CASRNLLDYGYTF	TGTGCCAGCAGAAATCTTCTTGACTATGGCTACACCTTC
TRBV27	-	-	TRBJ2-2	CASSSGWGTGELFF	TGTGCCAGCAGTTCAGGGTGGGGTACCGGGGAGCTGTTTTTT
TRBV5-1	once	TRBD1	TRBJ1-1	CASSYLDRGNTEAFF	TGCGCCAGCAGCTATCTGGACAGGGGGAACACTGAAGCTTTCTTT
TRBV5-1	-	-	TRBJ2-2	CASTGEGTDTGELFF	TGCGCCAGCACTGGAGAAGGCACAGACACCGGGGAGCTGTTTTTT
TRBV19	-	-	TRBJ1-5	CASWGGARNQPQHF	TGTGCCAGTTGGGGAGGGGCCAGGAATCAGCCCCAGCATTTT
TRBV2	-	-	TRBJ1-1	CASSGEGGTEAFF	TGTGCCAGCAGTGGAGAGGGTGGGACTGAAGCTTTCTTT
TRBV11-2	-	-	TRBJ1-2	CASSLGRANGYTF	TGTGCCAGCAGCTTGGGGCGGGCTAATGGCTACACCTTC
TRBV7-9	-	-	TRBJ1-2	CASSSPGLNYGYTF	TGTGCCAGCAGTTCCCCGGGCCTTAACTATGGCTACACCTTC
TRBV4-1	-	-	TRBJ1-1	CASSETSMGNTEAFF	TGCGCCAGCAGCGAAACAAGCATGGGGAACACTGAAGCTTTCTTT
TRBV3-1/TRBV3-2	-	-	TRBJ1-1	CASSVTDSLATEAFF	TGTGCCAGCAGCGTTACGGACAGCCTCGCCACTGAAGCTTTCTTT
TRBV30	-	-	TRBJ1-1	CAWSVYVTEHIEAFF	TGTGCCTGGAGTGTATACGTGACAGAGCATATTGAAGCTTTCTTT
TRBV13	-	TRBD1	TRBJ1-2	CASSLEGTGSDYGYTF	TGTGCCAGCAGCTTAGAGGGGACAGGGTCGGACTATGGCTACACCTTC
TRBV15	few	-	TRBJ2-1	CATSPQEGTNNEQFF	TGTGCCACCAGCCCCCAGGAGGGGACCAACAATGAGCAGTTCTTC
TRBV2	-	-	TRBJ1-5	CASSGGAGNQPQHF	TGTGCCAGCAGTGGGGGGGCAGGCAATCAGCCCCAGCATTTT
TRBV15	-	-	TRBJ1-1	CATSRETPGTAEAFF	TGTGCCACCAGCAGAGAGACTCCGGGGACGGCTGAAGCTTTCTTT
TRBV29-1	once	-	TRBJ1-1	CSVRNTEAFF	TGCAGCGTTCGGAACACTGAAGCTTTCTTT
TRBV18	-	TRBD1	TRBJ1-1	CASSPGQASFSEAFF	TGTGCCAGCTCACCGGGACAGGCTTCGTTTAGTGAAGCTTTCTTT
TRBV7-2	-	-	TRBJ1-2	CASSFAQLSNYGYTF	TGTGCCAGCAGCTTTGCGCAGCTATCTAACTATGGCTACACCTTC
TRBV5-1	-	-	TRBJ2-5	CASSLGQDETQYF	TGCGCCAGCAGCTTGGGACAGGATGAGACCCAGTACTTC
TRBV12-3/TRBV12-4	-	TRBD1	TRBJ1-1	CASRKQGAPLF	TGTGCCAGCAGAAAACAGGGGGCCCCCCTCTTT
TRBV7-2	once	TRBD2	TRBJ2-5	CASSSSARGGETQYF	TGTGCCAGCAGCTCATCGGCCCGGGGGGGAGAGACCCAGTACTTC
TRBV7-6	-	-	TRBJ1-1	CASSLDRVNTEAFF	TGTGCCAGCAGCTTAGACAGGGTGAACACTGAAGCTTTCTTT